Below, 20 T cell receptor beta chains from the same sample are listed, as sequenced in a study of blood T cell repertoires in COVID-19 (TCRdb year 2020). Library construction relied on the immunoSEQ multiplex PCR assay. This is the immuneACCESS table as TCRdb keeps it, with only in-frame sequences that have V and J called. A part of the clones is gone; compared with another copy, unresolved V genes explain less than half, and the rest is unexplained. The sample records around 230,000 clones, 87% of which are singletons. The ten top clones hold around 7.8% of the sample. The specimen was peripheral blood. Every receptor here comes from a man aged 55 to 69 who had recovered from COVID-19.

This clone was picked up one time. The CDR3 loop reads CASSPQPGTGGREQYF. In DNA, the CDR3 is TGTGCCAGCAGCCCACAACCCGGGACAGGGGGCCGAGAGCAGTACTTC. The chain uses TRBV5-4 and TRBJ2-7, with 12 bases aligning to TRBD1. The CDR3 is made up of 16 amino acids. CDR1 is SGHNT, CDR2 YYREEE, per germline (reference sequence). The junction had 12 bases not matched to a gene; V was cut back by 4 bases and J by 7 bases.

The chain combines TRBV6-1 with TRBJ1-4; D is perhaps TRBD1 (5 bases). This CDR3 has 14 amino acids. Trimming stripped 3 bases from V and 8 bases from J, with 13 bases between. Per germline, CDR1 MNHNS and CDR2 SASEGT. The CDR3 bases are TGTGCCAGCAGTGACCCAGGGTCGCGGGAAAAACTGTTTTTT. This translates into CASSDPGSREKLFF.

The chain joins TRBV3-1 (or the pseudogene TRBV3-2) to TRBJ1-1, with a possible D match to TRBD1 (5 bases). The germline gives CDR1 LGHDT, CDR2 YNNKEL (reference sequence). V was cut by 4 bases and J by 1 base, with 10 bases left in between. The CDR3 has 14 residues. This CDR3 is CASSPLGGNTEAFF. The CDR3, as DNA: TGTGCCAGCAGCCCCTTGGGGGGGAACACTGAAGCTTTCTTT.

The chain recombines TRBV5-1 with TRBJ1-4; 10 nucleotides align to TRBD1. Germline V gene sequence: CDR1 SGHRS, CDR2 YFSETQ. This CDR3 spans 15 amino acids. V gave up 8 bases and J gave up 8 bases; unmatched junction bases: 12. The CDR3 nucleotides read TGCGCCAGTACCTTCCAAGGGACAGGGGCCGAAAAACTGTTTTTT. It codes for CASTFQGTGAEKLFF.

The CDR3 region has the DNA TGTGCCAGCAGCTGGGCCCCTTCAGATACGCAGTATTTT. Translated: CASSWAPSDTQYF. The chain carries TRBV11-3 and TRBJ2-3; D is ambiguous. The CDR3 is 13 amino acids. V was shortened by 4 bases and J by 4 bases, with 9 bases between the two germline ends. Germline CDR1 SGHNT, CDR2 YENEEA. Variable domain in full (rest from reference TRBV11-3 and TRBJ2-3): EAGVVQSPRYKIIEKKQPVAFWCNPISGHNTLYWYLQNLGQGPELLIRYENEEAVDDSQLPKDRFSAERLKGVDSTLKIQPAELGDSAVYLCASSWAPSDTQYFGPGTRLTVL.

The chain has TRBV27 and TRBJ1-2; 8 bases align to TRBD1. J lost 5 bases, V lost 5 bases, and 10 bases had no gene match. Germline V CDR1 and CDR2: MNHEY, SMNVEV (reference sequence). The CDR3 has 15 residues. The CDR3 loop reads CASSTYRQGMYGYTF. The CDR3 bases are TGTGCCAGCAGTACTTACCGACAGGGGATGTATGGCTACACCTTC.

This sequence joins TRBV9 and TRBJ1-5; D might be TRBD1 (6 bases). Trimming took 2 bases from V and 4 from J, leaving 16 bases between them. The CDR3 runs 16 residues. Germline V gene data show CDR1 as SGDLS and CDR2 as YYNGEE. CDR3 protein: CASSVGSAGENQPQHF. The CDR3 DNA follows: TGTGCCAGCAGCGTGGGGTCGGCAGGGGAAAATCAGCCCCAGCATTTT.

The chain carries TRBV10-3 and TRBJ2-4, with 7 bases aligning to TRBD1. J gave up 7 bases and V 0 bases, and 9 bases lay outside the gene matches. Germline lookup yields CDR1 ENHRY and CDR2 SYGVKD. This CDR3 contains 16 residues. CDR3 sequence reads: CAISESEGQFRNIQYF. CDR3 nucleotide sequence: TGTGCCATCAGTGAGTCAGAGGGACAGTTCAGGAACATTCAGTACTTC.

The rearrangement joins TRBV24-1 to TRBJ1-4; 7 nucleotides agree with TRBD1. The CDR3 spans 15 residues. Germline CDR1 and CDR2: KGHDR and SFDVKD. J lost 3 bases, V lost 2 bases, and 2 bases had no gene match. Here the CDR3 reads CATSDSGTANEKLFF. The CDR3, as DNA: TGTGCCACCAGTGATTCCGGGACAGCTAATGAAAAACTGTTTTTT.

This rearrangement joins TRBV2 to TRBJ1-5, with 7 bases matching TRBD1. Germline V gene sequence: CDR1 SNHLY, CDR2 FYNNEI. V lost 11 bases, J lost 0 bases, and 7 bases stayed unmatched. The length of the CDR3 is 14 residues. The DNA of the CDR3 is TGTGCCTCGTGGGGGACAGATAGCAATCAGCCCCAGCATTTT. This gives the protein CASWGTDSNQPQHF.

V is TRBV6-5 and J is TRBJ1-3; 7 bases map to TRBD1. The junction had 7 bases not matched to a gene; V was cut back by 6 bases and J by 5 bases. The germline CDR1 and CDR2 sequences are MNHEY and SVGAGI. The CDR3 runs to 14 residues. CDR3 DNA sequence: TGTGCCAGCAGCATCGGGACAGAGAGAAACACCATATATTTT. Protein product: CASSIGTERNTIYF.

This clone occurred a few times. The rearrangement links TRBV7-9 to TRBJ1-1; no reliable D call. V lost 3 bases and J lost 8, with 13 bases in between. CDR1 is SEHNR and CDR2 is FQNEAQ in the germline V gene (reference sequence). This CDR3 spans 13 amino acids. CDR3 nucleotide sequence: TGTGCCAGCAGCTTTAACGTCAGGCCGGAAGCTTTCTTT. This sequence encodes CASSFNVRPEAFF.

As DNA, the CDR3 is TGTGCCAGCAGTGCAGGGTATTCTGAAGCTTTCTTT. This gives the protein CASSAGYSEAFF. J is TRBJ1-1 and V is TRBV2; tentative D call: TRBD1 (5 bases). Trimming removed 4 bases from V and 6 bases from J, with 9 bases in between. This CDR3 region has 12 residues. The germline V gene has CDR1 SNHLY and CDR2 FYNNEI.

The gene calls are TRBV7-8 and TRBJ2-2; D is unclear. The germline V gene has CDR1 SGHVS and CDR2 FQNEAQ. Trimming removed 5 bases from V and 6 bases from J, with 7 bases in between. This CDR3 has 12 amino acids. DNA for the CDR3: TGTGCCAGCAGCGCAGGTCCCGGGGAGCTGTTTTTT. It yields the protein CASSAGPGELFF.

The chain recombines TRBV4-2 with TRBJ1-1; 7 bases line up with TRBD1. The J segment lost 1 base and the V segment lost 1 base, leaving 0 bases of the junction unmatched. CDR1 and CDR2 (germline): LGHNA, YNFKEQ. This CDR3 is 14 amino acids long. In DNA, the CDR3 is TGTGCCAGCAGCCAAGCAGGGGGGAACACTGAAGCTTTCTTT. Translated: CASSQAGGNTEAFF.

The chain employs TRBV2 and TRBJ2-7, with D uncertain. This CDR3 has 11 amino acids. Germline values: CDR1 SNHLY, CDR2 FYNNEI. With 3 bases removed from V and 4 bases from J, the gap between germline ends came to 4 bases. CDR3 in DNA: TGTGCCAGCAGTGATCGGTACGAGCAGTACTTC. It encodes CASSDRYEQYF.

The genes are TRBV5-1 and TRBJ2-2; tentative D call: TRBD2 (5 bases). The CDR3 totals 14 residues. V was trimmed by 4 bases and J by 0 bases, leaving 7 bases between them. In germline, CDR1 is SGHRS, CDR2 YFSETQ. The CDR3 region has the DNA TGCGCCAGCAGCCAGCGGCCGAACACCGGGGAGCTGTTTTTT. Protein: CASSQRPNTGELFF. Using reference TRBV5-1 and TRBJ2-2 for the parts outside the CDR3, the full variable domain is KAGVTQTPRYLIKTRGQQVTLSCSPISGHRSVSWYQQTPGQGLQFLFEYFSETQRNKGNFPGRFSGRQFSNSRSEMNVSTLELGDSALYLCASSQRPNTGELFFGEGSRLTVL.

About this clone: The sample has other DNA sequences that encode this CDR3 too. V gene TRBV9 combines with J gene TRBJ2-1; D is possibly TRBD1 (5 bases). The CDR3 runs 15 residues. Germline CDR1 and CDR2: SGDLS and YYNGEE. V was trimmed by 0 bases and J by 2 bases, leaving 9 bases between them. The CDR3 sequence is CASSVEGATYNEQFF. Written as DNA, the CDR3 is TGTGCCAGCAGCGTAGAAGGGGCCACCTACAATGAGCAGTTCTTC.

The genes are TRBV7-2 and TRBJ2-1, with 7 bases identical to TRBD2. This CDR3 spans 16 amino acids. CDR1 is SGHTA and CDR2 is FQGNSA in the germline V gene. The V and J ends lost 5 bases and 4 bases, in that order; junction bases with no gene match: 11. CDR3 loop: CASSQSGGGMYNEQFF. In DNA, the CDR3 is TGTGCCAGCAGCCAATCGGGGGGTGGGATGTACAATGAGCAGTTCTTC.

The gene calls are TRBV19 and TRBJ2-3; TRBD2 is a possible D gene (5 bases). Germline V CDR1 and CDR2: LNHDA, SQIVND (reference sequence). Trimming removed 3 bases at V and 1 base at J, with 17 bases between. The CDR3 has 17 amino acids. The CDR3 spells CASSIGVGRSCTDTQYF. The CDR3 DNA reads as TGTGCCAGTAGTATCGGGGTTGGCCGTTCCTGCACAGATACGCAGTATTTT.